These 8 T cell receptor beta chains share one sample of origin, sequenced in a study of T-cell reconstitution after alpha-beta-depleted transplantation in children (dated by TCRdb to the mid-2010s). The intended sense of this specimen's treatment or condition label: allogeneic hematopoietic cell transplantation with graft depleted of TCRalphabeta T cells and CD19 B cells. Library creation used PCR. Sequencing was carried out with an Illumina HiSeq 2500. To normalize quantification of the TCRbeta repertoire, the TCR libraries were built with molecular barcoding that relied on unique molecular identifiers. TCRdb reanalyzed the raw reads on its own, using fastp at Q25 for trimming and MiXCR for clone calling, and kept in-frame beta chains. Records with the same CDR3 protein are collapsed into one entry carrying the most frequent genes and DNA. This sample comprises around 240,000 distinct CDR3 sequences, around 8% of them detected only once. The ten biggest clones cover roughly 6% of the sample.

The source was PBMCs, mostly from graft donor cells, collected 180 days after TCRalphabeta/CD19-depleted stem cell transplant. The receptors stem from a male patient between 5 and 17 years old who had a stem cell transplant for acute lymphoblastic leukemia, so the T cells may come from the graft donor.

This chain uses TRBV3-1 with TRBJ2-7, with 7 bases fitting TRBD2. V trimming: 5 bases; J trimming: 3 bases; junction bases outside the gene matches: 10. The CDR3 has 15 amino acids. The germline V gene has CDR1 LGHDT and CDR2 YNNKEL (reference sequence). CDR3 region: CASSGRAGPSYEQYF. CDR3 coding DNA: TGTGCCAGCAGCGGACGAGCGGGGCCGAGCTACGAGCAGTACTTC.

This clonotype occurred many times. This chain connects TRBV7-3 to TRBJ2-1; TRBD2 agrees at 7 bases. From germline, CDR1 is SGHTA and CDR2 FQGTGA. The CDR3 consists of 15 residues. V shed 2 bases, J shed 4 bases, and the junction held 5 bases outside the gene matches. DNA for the CDR3: TGTGCCAGCAGCTTAGGTGGTAGCGGGTACAATGAGCAGTTCTTC. Amino acid sequence: CASSLGGSGYNEQFF.

CDR3 DNA: TGCAGTGCTAGAGATCGGCGAGTGTTGTACGAGCAGTACTTC. Translating it yields CSARDRRVLYEQYF. V gene TRBV20-1 combines with J gene TRBJ2-7; D is unclear. Trimming cost V 0 bases and J 4 bases, with 13 bases left between them. Germline V CDR1 and CDR2: DFQATT, SNEGSKA (reference sequence). The CDR3 is 14 residues long.

This clonotype was detected many times. The chain's CDR3 is CASSPQPTGLIGQPQHF. The CDR3 DNA sequence: TGTGCCAGCTCACCACAGCCGACAGGTCTAATCGGTCAGCCCCAGCATTTT. V is TRBV18 and J is TRBJ1-5; possible D gene TRBD1, 6 bases. Germline V gene lookup returns CDR1 KGHSH and CDR2 LQKENI. The CDR3 totals 17 residues. V lost 1 base to trimming and J lost 6 bases, with 19 bases between them. The full variable domain, rest sourced from reference TRBV18 and TRBJ1-5, is NAGVMQNPRHLVRRRGQEARLRCSPMKGHSHVYWYRQLPEEGLKFMVYLQKENIIDESGMPKERFSAEFPKEGPSILRIQQVVRGDSAAYFCASSPQPTGLIGQPQHFGDGTRLSIL.

This clonotype has more than one count but fewer than ten. CDR3 bases: TGCGCCAGCAGCTTGGGTCCGGGAGCGGGACAGGGGTCTCTTGGACCTGAAGCTTTCTTT. It translates to CASSLGPGAGQGSLGPEAFF. J is TRBJ1-1 and V is TRBV5-1, with 10 nucleotides matching TRBD1. V trimming: 0 bases; J trimming: 6 bases; junction bases outside the gene matches: 20. Per the germline V gene, CDR1 is SGHRS and CDR2 is YFSETQ. There are 20 residues in the CDR3.

V is TRBV20-1 and J is TRBJ2-3, with 9 bases lining up with TRBD2. Germline lookup yields CDR1 DFQATT and CDR2 SNEGSKA (reference sequence). The CDR3 is made up of 15 amino acids. The CDR3 region is CIAGGGERRTDTQYF. CDR3 sequence (DNA): TGCATCGCGGGGGGGGGCGAGCGCAGAACAGATACGCAGTATTTT.

This clonotype has a count of ten or more. The chain joins TRBV28 to TRBJ1-4; no definite D call. The CDR3 spans 14 residues. The V and J ends lost 2 bases and 5 bases respectively, with 9 bases between them. Germline V lookup: CDR1 MDHEN, CDR2 SYDVKM. The CDR3 loop is CASSLRGWNEKLFF. The DNA of the CDR3 is TGTGCCAGCAGTTTACGGGGATGGAATGAAAAACTGTTTTTT.

J is TRBJ1-3 and V is TRBV29-1, with TRBD1 as a possible D gene (5 bases). This CDR3 has 13 amino acids. Trimming cost V 6 bases and J 0 bases, with 9 bases left between them. Germline lookup yields CDR1 SQVTM and CDR2 ANQGSEA. The CDR3 is CSVVRGSGNTIYF. The CDR3 nucleotides read TGCAGCGTGGTGAGGGGCTCTGGAAACACCATATATTTT.